This T cell receptor (beta chain) was captured in a study of Ad26.COV2.S vaccination and SARS-CoV-2 variants (dated by TCRdb to about 2021). About the full investigation: Donors in the vaccine arm were drawn from COV1001, a phase I-IIa trial of Ad26.COV2.S in healthy adults that was multicentre, randomized, double-blind and placebo-controlled. A total of approximately 30 samples were included in the TCR-sequenced set, comprising roughly 19 Ad26.COV2.S vaccine recipients, 5 placebo recipients and 8 SARS-CoV-2 convalescent individuals. Trial participants were randomized into five groups of five, in which low-dose or high-dose Ad26.COV2.S was given once or twice, or placebo was given on both occasions. Dosing of Ad26.COV2.S was intramuscular, at either 5x10^10 or 1x10^11 viral particles, delivered as one shot or as two shots spaced 56 days apart. Blinding of investigators to trial group allocation was maintained during experiments and outcome assessment. TCRbeta repertoire sequencing was used to assess the specificity and breadth of SARS-CoV-2-reactive T cell receptors after Ad26.COV2.S vaccination. The investigation overall reported the following: After vaccination, substantial breadth of spike-specific CD8+ and CD4+ T cell responses was reported. It was noted by the authors that total T cell responses may have been underestimated by the TCR breadth and depth analyses. Comparable non-spike TCR breadth was observed between vaccine and placebo recipients, consistent with only spike being contained in the vaccine. Higher spike-specific TCR breadth was observed in Ad26.COV2.S recipients than in placebo recipients (P = 0.0014). The study was not powered for comparison of responses between vaccine doses or regimens.

The immunoSEQ Assay was used to sequence TCRbeta CDR3 regions. After extraction, genomic DNA underwent amplification by bias-controlled multiplex PCR, followed by high-throughput sequencing. On the study's bioinformatics: Collapsing and filtering of sequences were performed to quantify the absolute abundance of each unique TCRbeta CDR3 region. T cell fraction was estimated by normalizing TCRbeta template counts to usable DNA, with usable DNA measured through amplification of reference genes found in all nucleated cells. Repertoire TCRs were annotated as SARS-CoV-2-specific when V gene, CDR3 amino acid sequence and J gene were exactly matched to a known reactive TCR set. MIRA supplied the reference SARS-CoV-2 TCR set, which was filtered for enrichment in COVID-19-positive ImmuneCODE repertoires so that public or cross-reactive TCRs were removed. Drawing on the MIRA antigens, annotated TCRs were analysed further at the level of specific ORF or position within ORF. Breadth was defined as the number of annotated unique rearrangements divided by the total number of unique productive rearrangements, and depth was defined as the summed frequency of the annotated unique rearrangements. Two-sided Wilcoxon rank-sum tests were applied when comparing TCR breadth between groups. This is the immuneACCESS table as TCRdb keeps it, with only in-frame sequences that have V and J called. A part of the clones is gone; compared with another copy, unresolved V genes explain less than half, and the rest is unexplained. The V and J calls and clone size come from that table; D and trimming were worked out from the DNA. The sample table records 300,000 to 400,000 clones; less than 90% of these occur just once. The ten top clones hold about 10% of the sample.

Details on this clone: This receptor's antigen is unknown. No base qualities exist here, and no much larger clone lies one base off it.

The sample's treatment or condition label, in plain terms: 15 to 20 received Ad26.COV2.S at low or high dose, single or two shots; several received placebo; per-sample allocation not given. Repertoires of vaccine and placebo recipients were sequenced from samples taken on day 63 after the first injection. Between 29 July and 7 August 2020, Cohort 1b enrolled fewer than 30 adults aged 18-55 years at one site in Boston, USA. Ad26.COV2.S consisted of a replication-incompetent adenovirus type 26 vector by which a prefusion-stabilized SARS-CoV-2 spike protein from the original Wuhan strain was expressed. Including the terminal cysteine and phenylalanine, the CDR3 comprises 13 residues. Left in the record is the CDR3 DNA by itself, 39 bases read in frame from the first base. CDR1 and CDR2 (MNHEY, SVGAGI) derive from the germline V gene. The germline V and J ends show losses of 0 bases and 16 bases respectively, and no gene match explains 5 bases of the junction.

The sequence was collected from a person aged 18 to 65 who received the Ad26.COV2.S COVID-19 vaccine or a placebo. The sample consisted of peripheral blood, taken in a trial of Ad26.COV2.S vaccine versus placebo. The chain is made from TRBV6-5 and TRBJ2-1; 11 central nucleotides agree with TRBD2. The CDR3 here reads CASSYSSGGAQFF. The DNA reads as follows: TGTGCCAGCAGTTACTCTAGCGGGGGGGCCCAATTCTTC.